This T cell receptor (beta chain) stems from a study of T-cell memory formation after mild COVID-19. In the study overall: Clusters were largely donor specific. Findings and caveats of the study: Researchers report contracting CD4+ clones mostly in CM and EM, with CD8+ clones in EMRA. Later expanders leaned CD4+, whereas day 15 to 85 contracting clones were balanced CD4/CD8.

Germline V CDR1 and CDR2: MDHEN, SYDVKM. The V and J ends lost 5 bases and 10 bases, in that order; junction bases with no gene match: 6. The CDR3 loop spans 13 amino acids. Comment on this clonotype: No antigen is known for it.

Sample barcodes and UMIs were carried by the TCR alpha and TCR beta cDNA libraries that 5'RACE generated with constant-segment primers. Each CDR3 protein gets one entry after TCRdb re-called the 5' RACE reads with MiXCR. The table lists around 53,000 distinct CDR3 sequences, 12% of them singletons. The specimen sequenced was PBMCs or a T cell subset sorted from them (not recorded which). The J gene is TRBJ2-1, the V gene TRBV28, with TRBD1 identical over 9 bases. The receptor comes from a man between 18 and 29 years old who had mild COVID-19 (a few samples of this study predate the infection). Cell type and time point are not known. The CDR3 reads CASSPQGAWEQFF. Written as DNA, the CDR3 is TGTGCCAGCAGTCCACAGGGGGCTTGGGAGCAGTTCTTC. Complete variable domain (other parts from reference TRBV28 and TRBJ2-1): DVKVTQSSRYLVKRTGEKVFLECVQDMDHENMFWYRQDPGLGLRLIYFSYDVKMKEKGDIPEGYSVSREKKERFSLILESASTNQTSMYLCASSPQGAWEQFFGPGTRLTVL.